The entry that follows covers one T cell receptor (beta chain) sequence. The sample comes from a study of blood T cell repertoires in COVID-19. About the research overall: Sites in the United States, Italy and Spain provided acute and convalescent COVID-19 samples. In each case, the material was cDNA or gDNA derived from T cells, B-cell-depleted T cells, or PBMCs.

Authors' data handling: Amplification of reference gene primers provided the estimated nucleated cell counts. Libraries were prepared by immunoSEQ multiplex PCR; TCRdb keeps only in-frame clonotypes and omits some of them. V, J and clone size were drawn from that table, and D and trimming were deduced from the DNA. Of around 300,000 clones in the sample, about 87% are singletons; the top ten hold roughly 3.6%. This CDR3 comprises 16 residues. Germline V gene data show CDR1 as SGHRS and CDR2 as YFSETQ. With V trimmed by 4 bases and J by 1 base, 9 bases remained unmatched. The chain joins TRBV5-1 to TRBJ1-1; 8 nucleotides align to TRBD1. The source is a middle-aged woman with acute or convalescent COVID-19. The specimen was peripheral blood. The CDR3: CASSPDRGDWNTEAFF. Here the CDR3 DNA reads TGCGCCAGCAGCCCTGACAGGGGTGATTGGAACACTGAAGCTTTCTTT.